Below, 20 T cell receptor beta chains from the same sample are listed, as sequenced in a study of memory CD4+ T cells and cytomegalovirus serostatus (dated by TCRdb to between 2017 and 2020). The library was made by the immunoSEQ multiplex PCR assay. TCRdb re-hosts the immuneACCESS table, in-frame sequences only. Its copies lack some clones; in the studies checked, an unresolved V gene accounts for under half of them, and the cause for the rest is not known. The sample table holds around 40,000 clones, of which over 65% were seen once. The ten largest clones capture 0.7% to 0.8% of the sample. A FACSAria II was used to sort memory CD4+ T cells, defined as single viable CD3+CD4+CD8-CD45RO+ cells. Sequenced: memory CD4+ T cells from blood. The receptor set was obtained from an adult in good health and CMV-seronegative.

V and J are TRBV4-1 and TRBJ1-1; D unclear. Deletions cut 1 base from V and 1 base from J, with 10 bases between. The CDR3 extends over 15 amino acids. CDR1 is MGHRA, CDR2 YSYEKL, per germline. The CDR3 region has the DNA TGCGCCAGCAGCCAAGCGAGGACCCCGAACACTGAAGCTTTCTTT. It encodes CASSQARTPNTEAFF.

The chain joins TRBV2 to TRBJ2-2; a possible D gene is TRBD1 (6 bases). Germline V gene sequence: CDR1 SNHLY, CDR2 FYNNEI. V dropped 6 bases and J dropped 0 bases, with 11 bases sitting between them. The CDR3 runs to 15 residues. The CDR3 loop is CASSLQGANTGELFF. Written as DNA, the CDR3 is TGTGCCAGCAGCTTACAGGGCGCGAACACCGGGGAGCTGTTTTTT.

The gene calls are TRBV13 and TRBJ1-5; D might be TRBD1 (5 bases). The CDR3 runs 16 residues. From germline, CDR1 is PRHDT and CDR2 FYEKMQ (reference sequence). Trimming took off 0 bases at V and 2 bases at J, with 11 bases between the two ends. In DNA form, the CDR3 reads TGTGCCAGCAGCTTAGGCCTAGGGGCTGGCAATCAGCCCCAGCATTTT. This gives the protein CASSLGLGAGNQPQHF.

The CDR3 here is CASTGGGSNQPQHF. In DNA, the CDR3 is TGTGCCAGCACCGGAGGGGGGAGTAATCAGCCCCAGCATTTT. The chain combines TRBV6-1 with TRBJ1-5; possibly TRBD1 for D (6 bases). The germline V gene has CDR1 MNHNS and CDR2 SASEGT. Trimming removed 7 bases from V and 4 bases from J, with 14 bases in between. The CDR3 loop spans 14 amino acids.

The V call is TRBV5-4, the J call TRBJ2-1; 8 bases line up with TRBD1. The CDR3 contains 14 residues. Per the germline V gene, CDR1 is SGHNT and CDR2 is YYREEE (reference sequence). Trimming at V came to 0 bases and at J to 6 bases, leaving 2 bases not matched to a gene. The CDR3 spells CASSLGTGSNEQFF. The CDR3 DNA sequence: TGTGCCAGCAGCTTGGGGACAGGGAGCAATGAGCAGTTCTTC. The whole variable domain, filled in from reference TRBV5-4 and TRBJ2-1, reads ETGVTQSPTHLIKTRGQQVTLRCSSQSGHNTVSWYQQALGQGPQFIFQYYREEENGRGNFPPRFSGLQFPNYSSELNVNALELDDSALYLCASSLGTGSNEQFFGPGTRLTVL.

This chain connects TRBV30 to TRBJ1-2; D gene ambiguous. There are 12 residues in the CDR3. The V gene lost 2 bases and the J gene lost 12 bases, with 16 bases spanning the gap. The germline CDR1 and CDR2 sequences are GTSNPN and SVGIG (reference sequence). CDR3 DNA: TGTGCCTGGAGTTTACAGTATGGCTCACACACCTTC. Protein product: CAWSLQYGSHTF.

This rearrangement joins TRBV7-8 to TRBJ1-1; D is unresolved. CDR1 is SGHVS, CDR2 FQNEAQ, per germline. The CDR3 is 14 residues long. With 1 base removed from V and 6 bases from J, the gap between germline ends came to 12 bases. Here the CDR3 DNA reads TGTGCCAGCAGCTTAGGGCAAATGGGCCCTGAAGCTTTCTTT. It specifies CASSLGQMGPEAFF.

The gene calls are TRBV5-1 and TRBJ2-7; D is tentatively TRBD1 or TRBD2 (5 bases each). Germline V gene data show CDR1 as SGHRS and CDR2 as YFSETQ. V lost 0 bases and J 0 bases, leaving 10 bases between the germline ends. The CDR3 totals 15 residues. The CDR3 sequence is CASSLGDGTSYEQYF. The CDR3 DNA reads TGCGCCAGCAGCTTGGGGGACGGGACCTCCTACGAGCAGTACTTC.

The chain joins TRBV14 to TRBJ2-2, with a weak D call TRBD2 (5 bases). CDR3 length equals 15 residues. Germline lookup yields CDR1 SGHDN and CDR2 FVKESK. V was shortened by 0 bases and J by 5 bases, with 10 bases between the two germline ends. CDR3 in DNA: TGTGCCAGCAGCCAAGATTTGCCGGGGACCGGGGAGCTGTTTTTT. Protein sequence: CASSQDLPGTGELFF.

The DNA for the CDR3 is TGTGCCAGTAGACAATCCCGGGTTTTAACTAATGAAAAACTGTTTTTT. Protein sequence: CASRQSRVLTNEKLFF. The chain couples TRBV19 to TRBJ1-4; D not resolved. V shed 6 bases and J shed 1 base, with 15 bases lying between them. The germline CDR1 and CDR2 sequences are LNHDA and SQIVND (reference sequence). The length of the CDR3 is 16 residues.

The chain has TRBV12-5 and TRBJ2-7; the match to TRBD1 covers 10 bases. With V trimmed by 5 bases and J by 3 bases, 19 bases remained unmatched. The CDR3 covers 19 residues. Germline-derived CDR1 and CDR2 are LGHNT and FRNRAP. This CDR3 reads CASGTVDRGLSSGIYEQYF. For the CDR3, the DNA is TGTGCTAGTGGTACCGTCGACAGGGGGCTTTCGAGTGGTATCTACGAGCAGTACTTC.

The chain links TRBV9 to TRBJ2-2; 8 bases map to TRBD1. The CDR3 sequence is 15 residues long. Trimming at V came to 1 base and at J to 5 bases, leaving 4 bases not matched to a gene. Germline CDR1 reads SGDLS; CDR2 reads YYNGEE. The CDR3 loop reads CASSVRTGRTGELFF. In DNA, the CDR3 is TGTGCCAGCAGCGTAAGGACAGGGAGAACCGGGGAGCTGTTTTTT.

The chain joins TRBV7-2 to TRBJ2-7; 11 bases match TRBD2. The CDR3 contains 15 residues. V lost 5 bases to trimming and J lost 4 bases; unmatched junction nucleotides: 7. From germline, CDR1 is SGHTA and CDR2 FQGNSA. This CDR3 reads CASSPTSGVQYEQYF. Here the CDR3 DNA reads TGTGCCAGCAGCCCGACTAGCGGGGTCCAATACGAGCAGTACTTC.

The chain uses TRBV11-2 and TRBJ2-3, with 16 bases fitting TRBD2. The ends lost 5 bases at V and 5 bases at J; junction bases unmatched: 7. Per germline, CDR1 SGHAT and CDR2 FQNNGV. This CDR3 spans 17 amino acids. The chain's CDR3 is CASSPTGLAGGLDTQYF. As DNA, the CDR3 is TGTGCCAGCAGCCCCACGGGACTAGCGGGGGGGTTAGATACGCAGTATTTT.

The chain couples TRBV7-8 to TRBJ1-1; TRBD1 is a possible D gene (5 bases). This CDR3 region has 14 residues. Germline V gene data show CDR1 as SGHVS and CDR2 as FQNEAQ. V was pared by 2 bases and J by 2 bases, with 9 bases between. The CDR3 reads CASSLFRENTEAFF. CDR3 sequence (DNA): TGTGCCAGCAGCTTATTCAGGGAAAACACTGAAGCTTTCTTT.

This chain connects TRBV15 to TRBJ2-1, with TRBD1 identical over 9 bases. The CDR3 spans 16 residues. Looked up from germline, CDR1 is LNHNV and CDR2 is YYDKDF (reference sequence). The ends lost 3 bases at V and 7 bases at J; junction bases unmatched: 10. The CDR3 DNA reads TGTGCCACCAGCAGCTTAGCTCGGGACAGGGCGAATGAGCAGTTCTTC. It translates to CATSSLARDRANEQFF.

V usage is TRBV27 and J usage is TRBJ2-3; D uncertain. Looked up from germline, CDR1 is MNHEY and CDR2 is SMNVEV (reference sequence). The CDR3 runs to 15 residues. Trimming took off 3 bases at V and 4 bases at J, with 14 bases between the two ends. The CDR3 region is CASSFRRSSADTQYF. In nucleotides, the CDR3 is TGTGCCAGCAGTTTCCGTCGCTCAAGTGCAGATACGCAGTATTTT.

V is TRBV6-1 and J is TRBJ1-6, with 8 bases lining up with TRBD1. Trimming took 7 bases from V and 5 from J; bases not matched to a gene: 4. Per the germline V gene, CDR1 is MNHNS and CDR2 is SASEGT. The CDR3 is made up of 14 amino acids. The CDR3 loop is CASTGQGNNSPLHF. In DNA, the CDR3 is TGTGCCAGCACTGGACAGGGCAATAATTCACCCCTCCACTTT.

CDR3 bases: TGCGCCAGCAGGCCTGGGACAGGGATTAACTATGGCTACACCTTC. This codes for CASRPGTGINYGYTF. The chain employs TRBV5-1 and TRBJ1-2, with 9 bases fitting TRBD1. Germline CDR1 SGHRS, CDR2 YFSETQ. This CDR3 is 15 amino acids long. J gave up 1 base and V 5 bases, and 6 bases lay outside the gene matches.

The chain uses TRBV9 and TRBJ2-2; D is perhaps TRBD2 (7 bases). Germline V gives CDR1 SGDLS, CDR2 YYNGEE. V was pared by 3 bases and J by 4 bases, with 13 bases between. The CDR3 runs 15 residues. The DNA of the CDR3 is TGTGCCAGCAGCGGTGGGGGGGCATCCACCGGGGAGCTGTTTTTT. This sequence encodes CASSGGGASTGELFF.